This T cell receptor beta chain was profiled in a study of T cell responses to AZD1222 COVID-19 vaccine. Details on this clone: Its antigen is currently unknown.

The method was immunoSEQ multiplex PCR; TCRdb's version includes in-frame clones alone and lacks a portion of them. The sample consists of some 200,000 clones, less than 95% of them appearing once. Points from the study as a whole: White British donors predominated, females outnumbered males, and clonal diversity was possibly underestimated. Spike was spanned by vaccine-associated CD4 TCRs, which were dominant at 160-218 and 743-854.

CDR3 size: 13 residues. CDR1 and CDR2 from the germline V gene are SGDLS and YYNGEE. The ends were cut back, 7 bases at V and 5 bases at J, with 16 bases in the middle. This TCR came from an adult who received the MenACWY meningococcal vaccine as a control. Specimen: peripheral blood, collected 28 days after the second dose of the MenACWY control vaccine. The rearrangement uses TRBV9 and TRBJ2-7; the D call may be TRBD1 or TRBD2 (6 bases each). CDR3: CASQGGIFNEQYF. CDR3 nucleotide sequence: TGTGCCAGCCAAGGGGGGATCTTCAACGAGCAGTACTTC.